Listed below are T cell receptor beta chains from one sample, sequenced in a study of radiotherapy plus CTLA-4 blockade in lung cancer. TCRdb's copy holds only in-frame clones and misses some; the assay was immunoSEQ multiplex PCR. The profile shows about 97,000 clones, under 85% of them singletons. The source was peripheral blood, collected from a patient treated with radiotherapy plus ipilimumab. The receptors here all came from a human donor with non-small cell lung cancer who had a partial response to radiotherapy plus ipilimumab. Some clones in this sample may be carry-over from other donors' samples. Both conserved end residues are part of each CDR3. The D gene is left open where the match is weak. The size entry is marked missing in some rows and otherwise reads once, few, many or a size class.

j_call	cdr3_length	d_call	clone_size	v_call	cdr3_aa	cdr3_nt
TRBJ1-5	13	-	once	TRBV28	CASSLTDNQPQHF	TGTGCCAGCAGTTTGACAGACAATCAGCCCCAGCATTTT
TRBJ1-1	16	TRBD1	-	TRBV19	CASTHGTGGMNTEAFF	TGTGCCAGTACCCACGGGACAGGGGGTATGAACACTGAAGCTTTCTTT
TRBJ2-7	12	TRBD1	-	TRBV10-2	CASGTGSYEQYF	TGCGCCAGCGGGACAGGGTCCTACGAGCAGTACTTC
TRBJ2-3	14	TRBD2	-	TRBV6-1	CASRKGLVSDTQYF	TGTGCCAGCAGAAAAGGACTAGTATCAGATACGCAGTATTTT
TRBJ2-1	15	TRBD2	-	TRBV4-2	CASSQLAGAPNEQFF	TGTGCCAGCAGCCAACTAGCGGGAGCCCCCAATGAGCAGTTCTTC
TRBJ1-2	14	-	-	TRBV28	CASSLTGNFYGYTF	TGTGCCAGCAGTTTAACGGGTAATTTCTATGGCTACACCTTC
TRBJ2-4	18	-	-	TRBV10-2	CASSERGAQAGSKNIQYF	TGCGCCAGCAGTGAGCGGGGGGCCCAAGCGGGGTCCAAAAACATTCAGTACTTC
TRBJ2-3	13	-	-	TRBV29-1	CSVEDTGTDTQYF	TGCAGCGTTGAAGATACAGGGACAGATACGCAGTATTTT
TRBJ2-5	18	TRBD2	-	TRBV9	CASSVGGGAGGPQETQYF	TGTGCCAGCAGCGTAGGTGGGGGGGCGGGAGGACCTCAAGAGACCCAGTACTTC
TRBJ2-7	15	TRBD1	-	TRBV11-2	CASSFENRGYDEQYF	TGTGCCAGCAGCTTTGAAAACAGGGGGTACGACGAGCAGTACTTC
TRBJ2-7	14	-	-	TRBV2	CASTGQQGSYEQYF	TGTGCCAGCACCGGACAGCAGGGTTCCTACGAGCAGTACTTC
TRBJ1-1	14	-	-	TRBV18	CASSPFQENTEAFF	TGTGCCAGCTCACCATTTCAGGAGAACACTGAAGCTTTCTTT
TRBJ2-3	12	-	-	TRBV6-5	CASRAEVYTQYF	TGTGCCAGCAGGGCCGAGGTGTATACGCAGTATTTT
TRBJ2-2	15	TRBD2	-	TRBV5-1	CASSGLAPNTGELFF	TGCGCCAGCTCTGGACTAGCGCCTAACACCGGGGAGCTGTTTTTT
TRBJ2-7	16	TRBD2	-	TRBV5-1	CASSPWTSGGILEQYF	TGCGCCAGCAGCCCTTGGACTAGCGGGGGCATTTTGGAGCAGTACTTC
TRBJ2-1	12	TRBD2	-	TRBV5-5	CASSLDGRTVFF	TGTGCCAGCAGCTTGGACGGGAGGACCGTCTTCTTC
TRBJ1-1	15	TRBD1	once	TRBV28	CASSPDRGRSTEAFF	TGTGCCAGCAGCCCTGACAGGGGGCGAAGCACTGAAGCTTTCTTT
TRBJ1-1	13	-	once	TRBV9	CASSVAGNTEAFF	TGTGCCAGCAGCGTAGCGGGGAACACTGAAGCTTTCTTT
TRBJ2-7	11	-	-	TRBV6-1	CASGSGFEQYF	TGTGCCAGCGGCTCGGGATTCGAGCAGTACTTC
TRBJ2-7	12	-	-	TRBV11-2	CASSFVSYEQYF	TGTGCCAGCAGCTTCGTCAGCTACGAGCAGTACTTC
TRBJ2-5	15	TRBD1	-	TRBV7-7	CASSHTGTASWDQYF	TGTGCCAGCAGCCATACCGGGACAGCATCATGGGACCAGTACTTC
TRBJ2-5	15	-	-	TRBV5-1	CASSLATGIQETQYF	TGCGCCAGCAGCTTGGCCACAGGGATCCAAGAGACCCAGTACTTC
TRBJ2-5	15	TRBD2	-	TRBV27	CASKRLAGVRETQYF	TGTGCCAGCAAACGACTAGCGGGAGTACGGGAGACCCAGTACTTC
TRBJ2-7	14	TRBD2	-	TRBV7-3	CASSLNRGDYEQYF	TGTGCCAGCAGCTTAAATCGGGGGGACTACGAGCAGTACTTC
TRBJ2-3	15	-	once	TRBV27	CASSLWETSTDTQYF	TGTGCCAGCAGTTTATGGGAGACGAGCACAGATACGCAGTATTTT
TRBJ2-2	16	TRBD1	-	TRBV19	CASSAMGQGHTGELFF	TGTGCCAGTAGTGCGATGGGACAGGGACACACCGGGGAGCTGTTTTTT